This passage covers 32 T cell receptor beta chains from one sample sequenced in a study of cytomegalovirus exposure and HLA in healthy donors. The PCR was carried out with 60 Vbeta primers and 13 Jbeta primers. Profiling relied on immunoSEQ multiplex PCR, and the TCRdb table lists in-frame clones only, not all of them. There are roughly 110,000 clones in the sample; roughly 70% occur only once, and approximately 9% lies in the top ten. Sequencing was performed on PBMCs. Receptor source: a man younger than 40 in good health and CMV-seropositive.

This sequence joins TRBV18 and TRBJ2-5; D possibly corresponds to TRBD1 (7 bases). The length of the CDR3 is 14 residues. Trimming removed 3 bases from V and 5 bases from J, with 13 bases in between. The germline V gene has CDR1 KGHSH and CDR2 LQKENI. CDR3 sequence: CASSPPAGGETQYF. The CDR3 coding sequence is TGTGCCAGCTCACCCCCTGCAGGGGGGGAGACCCAGTACTTC.

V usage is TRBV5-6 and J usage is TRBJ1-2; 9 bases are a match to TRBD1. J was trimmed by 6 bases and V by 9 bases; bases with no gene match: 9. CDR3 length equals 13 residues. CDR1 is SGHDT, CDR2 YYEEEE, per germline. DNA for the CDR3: TGTGCCACCTCTGGACAGGGGAACCATGGCTACACCTTC. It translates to CATSGQGNHGYTF. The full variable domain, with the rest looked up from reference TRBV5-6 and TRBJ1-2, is DAGVTQSPTHLIKTRGQQVTLRCSPKSGHDTVSWYQQALGQGPQFIFQYYEEEERQRGNFPDRFSGHQFPNYSSELNVNALLLGDSALYLCATSGQGNHGYTFGSGTRLTVV.

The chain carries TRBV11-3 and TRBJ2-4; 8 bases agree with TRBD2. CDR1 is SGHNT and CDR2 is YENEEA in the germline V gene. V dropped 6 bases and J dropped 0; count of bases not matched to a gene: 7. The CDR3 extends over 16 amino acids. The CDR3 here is CASRSTSGLAKNIQYF. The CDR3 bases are TGTGCCAGCAGGTCCACTAGCGGACTAGCCAAAAACATTCAGTACTTC.

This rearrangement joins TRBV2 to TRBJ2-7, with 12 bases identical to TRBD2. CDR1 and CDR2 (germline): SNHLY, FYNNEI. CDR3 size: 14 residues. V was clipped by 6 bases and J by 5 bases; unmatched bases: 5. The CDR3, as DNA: TGTGCCAGCAGATCGACTAGCGGGGGTAACGAGCAGTACTTC. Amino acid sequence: CASRSTSGGNEQYF.

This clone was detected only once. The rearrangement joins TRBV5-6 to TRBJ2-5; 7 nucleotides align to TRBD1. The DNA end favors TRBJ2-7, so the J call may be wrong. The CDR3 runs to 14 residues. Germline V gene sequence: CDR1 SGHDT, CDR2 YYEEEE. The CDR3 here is CASSSGTVSYEQYF. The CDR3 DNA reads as TGTGCCAGCAGCTCCGGGACAGTCTCCTACGAGCAGTACTTC.

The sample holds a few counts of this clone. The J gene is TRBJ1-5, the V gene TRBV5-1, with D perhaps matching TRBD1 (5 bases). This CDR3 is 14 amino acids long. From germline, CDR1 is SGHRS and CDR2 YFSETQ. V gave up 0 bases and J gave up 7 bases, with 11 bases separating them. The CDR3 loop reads CASSLVGGNQPQHF. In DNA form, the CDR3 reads TGCGCCAGCAGCTTGGTCGGGGGGAACCAGCCCCAGCATTTT.

The CDR3 DNA reads TGTGCCAGGTCGGTGGGGAGTGGCTACACCTTC. It specifies CARSVGSGYTF. The chain has TRBV30 and TRBJ1-2; no definite D call. This CDR3 spans 11 amino acids. Germline CDR1 and CDR2: GTSNPN and SVGIG (reference sequence). With 8 bases removed from V and 7 bases from J, the gap between germline ends came to 14 bases. Using reference TRBV30 and TRBJ1-2 for the parts outside the CDR3, the full variable domain is SQTIHQWPATLVQPVGSPLSLECTVEGTSNPNLYWYRQAAGRGLQLLFYSVGIGQISSEVPQNLSASRPQDRQFILSSKKLLLSDSGFYLCARSVGSGYTFGSGTRLTVV.

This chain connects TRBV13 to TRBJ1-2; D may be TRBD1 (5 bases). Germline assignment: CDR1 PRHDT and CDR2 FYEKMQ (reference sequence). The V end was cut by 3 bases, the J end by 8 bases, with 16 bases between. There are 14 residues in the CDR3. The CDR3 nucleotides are TGTGCCAGCAGCTTGGGCAGGGCGTTGCGGGGCTACACCTTC. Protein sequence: CASSLGRALRGYTF.

CDR3 nucleotide sequence: TGTGCCAGCAGCTCGACTCCCTACGGCCGGAGGCATGGCTACACCTTC. Its protein is CASSSTPYGRRHGYTF. The chain links TRBV5-4 to TRBJ1-2; no reliable D call. Trimming removed 3 bases at V and 6 bases at J, with 21 bases between. Germline V CDR1 and CDR2: SGHNT, YYREEE (reference sequence). CDR3 length: 16 residues.

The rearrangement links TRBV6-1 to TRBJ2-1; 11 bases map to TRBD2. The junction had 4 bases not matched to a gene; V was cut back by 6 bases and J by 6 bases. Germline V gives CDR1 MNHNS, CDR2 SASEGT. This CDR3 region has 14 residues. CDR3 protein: CASRTSGGRNEQFF. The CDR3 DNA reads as TGTGCCAGCAGAACTAGCGGGGGCCGCAATGAGCAGTTCTTC.

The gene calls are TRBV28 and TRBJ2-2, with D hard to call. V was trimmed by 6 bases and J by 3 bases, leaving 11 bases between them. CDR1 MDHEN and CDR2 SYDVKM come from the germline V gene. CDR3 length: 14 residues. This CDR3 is CASRRTPDTGELFF. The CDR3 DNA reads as TGTGCCAGCAGACGAACGCCAGACACCGGGGAGCTGTTTTTT.

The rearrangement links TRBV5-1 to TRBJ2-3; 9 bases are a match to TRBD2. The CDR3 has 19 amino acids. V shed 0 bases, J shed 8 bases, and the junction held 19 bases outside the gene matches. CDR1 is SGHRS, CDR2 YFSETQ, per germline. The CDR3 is CASSLAPGSSGTPPGTQYF. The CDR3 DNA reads TGCGCCAGCAGCTTGGCCCCCGGTTCTAGCGGGACCCCACCTGGTACGCAGTATTTT.

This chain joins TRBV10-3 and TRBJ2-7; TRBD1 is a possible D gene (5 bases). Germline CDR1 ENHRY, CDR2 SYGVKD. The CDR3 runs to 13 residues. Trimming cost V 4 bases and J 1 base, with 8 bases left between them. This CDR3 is CAISGGTSYEQYV. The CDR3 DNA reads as TGTGCCATCAGTGGGGGCACATCCTACGAGCAGTACGTC.

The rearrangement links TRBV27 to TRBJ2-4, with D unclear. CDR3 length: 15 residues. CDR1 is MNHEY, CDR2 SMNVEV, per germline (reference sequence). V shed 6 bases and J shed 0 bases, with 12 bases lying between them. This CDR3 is CASRLLDQAKNIQYF. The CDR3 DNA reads TGTGCCAGCAGACTCTTAGATCAAGCCAAAAACATTCAGTACTTC.

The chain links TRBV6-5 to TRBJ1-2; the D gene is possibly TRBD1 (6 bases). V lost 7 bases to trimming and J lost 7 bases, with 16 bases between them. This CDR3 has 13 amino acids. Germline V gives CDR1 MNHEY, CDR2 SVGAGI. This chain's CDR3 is CASTPGVTFGYTF. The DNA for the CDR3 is TGTGCCAGCACTCCAGGGGTGACTTTTGGCTACACCTTC.

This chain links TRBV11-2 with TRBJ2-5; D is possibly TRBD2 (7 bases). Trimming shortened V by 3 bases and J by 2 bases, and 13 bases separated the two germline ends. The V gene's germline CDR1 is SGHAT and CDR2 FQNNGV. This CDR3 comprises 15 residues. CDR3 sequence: CASSFRGGLQETQYF. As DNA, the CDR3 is TGTGCCAGCAGCTTTAGGGGGGGGCTGCAAGAGACCCAGTACTTC.

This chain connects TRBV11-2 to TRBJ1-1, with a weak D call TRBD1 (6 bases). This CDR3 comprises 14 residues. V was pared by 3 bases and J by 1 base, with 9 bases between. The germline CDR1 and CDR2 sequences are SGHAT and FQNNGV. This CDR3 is CASSLGAGNTEAFF. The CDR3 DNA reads TGTGCCAGCAGCTTGGGGGCCGGGAACACTGAAGCTTTCTTT.

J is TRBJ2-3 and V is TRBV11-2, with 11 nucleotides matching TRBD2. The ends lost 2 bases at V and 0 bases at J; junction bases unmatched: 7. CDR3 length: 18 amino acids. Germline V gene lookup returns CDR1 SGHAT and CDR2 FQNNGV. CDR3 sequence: CASSLRASGGSSTDTQYF. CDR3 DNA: TGTGCCAGCAGCTTAAGGGCTAGCGGGGGGTCTAGCACAGATACGCAGTATTTT.

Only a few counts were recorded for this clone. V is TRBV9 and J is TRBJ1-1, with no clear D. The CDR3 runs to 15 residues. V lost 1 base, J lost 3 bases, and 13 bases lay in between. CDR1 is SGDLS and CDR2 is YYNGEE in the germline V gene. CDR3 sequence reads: CASSVWMTGDTEAFF. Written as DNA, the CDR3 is TGTGCCAGCAGCGTATGGATGACGGGAGACACTGAAGCTTTCTTT.

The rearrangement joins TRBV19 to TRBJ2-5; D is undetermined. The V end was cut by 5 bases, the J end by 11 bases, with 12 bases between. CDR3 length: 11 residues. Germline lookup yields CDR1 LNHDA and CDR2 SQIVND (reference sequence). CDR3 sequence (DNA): TGTGCCAGTAGTCCAGGAACGATTCAGTACTTC. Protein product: CASSPGTIQYF.

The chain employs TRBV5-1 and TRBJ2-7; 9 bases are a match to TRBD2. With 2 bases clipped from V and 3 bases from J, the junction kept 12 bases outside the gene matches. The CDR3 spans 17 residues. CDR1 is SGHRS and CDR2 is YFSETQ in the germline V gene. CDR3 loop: CASSFGVAGDFDYEQYV. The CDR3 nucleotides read TGCGCCAGCAGCTTTGGGGTAGCGGGAGATTTCGACTACGAGCAGTACGTC.

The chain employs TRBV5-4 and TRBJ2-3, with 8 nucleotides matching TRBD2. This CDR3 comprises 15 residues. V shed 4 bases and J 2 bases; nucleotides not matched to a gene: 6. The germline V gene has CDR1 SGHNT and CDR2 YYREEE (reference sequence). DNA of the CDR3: TGTGCCAGCAGCCTGACGGGAGGGCCCACAGATACGCAGTATTTT. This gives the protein CASSLTGGPTDTQYF.

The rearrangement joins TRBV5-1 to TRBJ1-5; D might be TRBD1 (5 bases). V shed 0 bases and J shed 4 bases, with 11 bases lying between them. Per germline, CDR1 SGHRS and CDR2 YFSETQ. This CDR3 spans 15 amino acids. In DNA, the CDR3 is TGCGCCAGCAGCTTGGGGACAAAGATTAATCAGCCCCAGCATTTT. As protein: CASSLGTKINQPQHF.

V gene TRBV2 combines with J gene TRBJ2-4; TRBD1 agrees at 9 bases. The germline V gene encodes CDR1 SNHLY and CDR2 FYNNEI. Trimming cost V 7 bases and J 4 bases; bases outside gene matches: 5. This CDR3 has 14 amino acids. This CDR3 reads CASILDRGKNIQYF. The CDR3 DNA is TGTGCCAGCATATTGGACAGGGGAAAAAACATTCAGTACTTC. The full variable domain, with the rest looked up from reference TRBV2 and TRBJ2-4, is EPEVTQTPSHQVTQMGQEVILRCVPISNHLYFYWYRQILGQKVEFLVSFYNNEISEKSEIFDDQFSVERPDGSNFTLKIRSTKLEDSAMYFCASILDRGKNIQYFGAGTRLSVL.

The CDR3 reads CASSYPTGGRGETQYF. The CDR3, as DNA: TGTGCCAGCAGTTACCCGACAGGGGGCAGGGGGGAGACCCAGTACTTC. The chain links TRBV6-5 to TRBJ2-5, with TRBD1 identical over 10 bases. The CDR3 loop spans 16 amino acids. Germline-derived CDR1 and CDR2 are MNHEY and SVGAGI. Trimming removed 2 bases from V and 5 bases from J; junction bases left unmatched: 8.

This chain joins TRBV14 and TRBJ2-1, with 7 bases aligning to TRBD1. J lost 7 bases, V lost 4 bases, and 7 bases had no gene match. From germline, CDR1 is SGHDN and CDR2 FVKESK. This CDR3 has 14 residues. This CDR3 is CASSLRQGMNEQFF. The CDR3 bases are TGTGCCAGCAGCCTTCGACAGGGTATGAATGAGCAGTTCTTC.

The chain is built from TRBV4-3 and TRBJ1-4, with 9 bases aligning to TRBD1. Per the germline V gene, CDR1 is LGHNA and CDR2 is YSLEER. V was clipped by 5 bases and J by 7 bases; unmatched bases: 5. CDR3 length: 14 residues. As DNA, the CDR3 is TGCGCCAGCAGCTACGGGACAGGGTCTGAAAAACTGTTTTTT. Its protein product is CASSYGTGSEKLFF.

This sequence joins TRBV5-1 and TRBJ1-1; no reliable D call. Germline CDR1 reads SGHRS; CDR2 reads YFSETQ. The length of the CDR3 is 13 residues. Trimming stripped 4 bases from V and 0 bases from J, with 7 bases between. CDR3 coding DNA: TGCGCCAGCAGCCCGGGAATGAACACTGAAGCTTTCTTT. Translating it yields CASSPGMNTEAFF.

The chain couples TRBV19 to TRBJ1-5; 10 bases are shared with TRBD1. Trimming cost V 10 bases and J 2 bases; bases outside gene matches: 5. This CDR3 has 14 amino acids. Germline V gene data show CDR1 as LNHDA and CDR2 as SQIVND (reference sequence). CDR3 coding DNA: TGTGCCACCGCCGGGACAGGGGGCAATCAGCCCCAGCATTTT. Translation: CATAGTGGNQPQHF.

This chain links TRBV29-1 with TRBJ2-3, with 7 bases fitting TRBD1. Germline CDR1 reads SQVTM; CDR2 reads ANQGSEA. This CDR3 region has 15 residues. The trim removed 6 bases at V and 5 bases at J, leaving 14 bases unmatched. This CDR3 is CSVVRDRVQGDTQYF. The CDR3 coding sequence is TGCAGCGTCGTAAGGGACAGAGTCCAAGGAGATACGCAGTATTTT.

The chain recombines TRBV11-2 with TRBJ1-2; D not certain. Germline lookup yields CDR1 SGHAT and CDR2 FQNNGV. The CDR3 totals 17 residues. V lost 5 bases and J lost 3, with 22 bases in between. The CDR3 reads CASSPAGIVMLHYGYTF. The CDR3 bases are TGTGCCAGCAGCCCCGCCGGTATAGTGATGCTCCACTATGGCTACACCTTC.

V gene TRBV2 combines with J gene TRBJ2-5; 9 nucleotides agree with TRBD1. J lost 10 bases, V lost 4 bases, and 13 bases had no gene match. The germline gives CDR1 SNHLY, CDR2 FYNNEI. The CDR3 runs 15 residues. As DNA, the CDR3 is TGTGCCAGCAGTGGACAGGGGGAAATTTCTAGTGACCAGTACTTC. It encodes CASSGQGEISSDQYF.